This entry lists 27 T cell receptor beta chains sequenced from one sample in a study of T-cell reconstitution after alpha-beta-depleted transplantation in children. TCRbeta library preparation incorporated unique molecular identifiers. TCRdb re-called the PCR reads with MiXCR, one entry per CDR3 protein. This table has about 580,000 distinct CDR3 sequences, 20% to 25% appearing once. This specimen consisted of PBMCs, mostly from graft donor cells, obtained 360 days after TCRalphabeta/CD19-depleted stem cell transplant. The receptors stem from a boy younger than two who had a stem cell transplant for acute myeloid leukemia, so the T cells may come from the graft donor.

The V gene is TRBV4-1, the J gene TRBJ1-2, with D hard to call. This CDR3 is 15 amino acids long. With 0 bases removed from V and 2 bases from J, the gap between germline ends came to 10 bases. Germline loops: CDR1 MGHRA, CDR2 YSYEKL. The CDR3 here is CASSQDERRNYGYTF. The CDR3 DNA is TGCGCCAGCAGCCAAGACGAGAGACGAAACTATGGCTACACCTTC.

The chain joins TRBV20-1 to TRBJ2-2; D gene ambiguous. Germline V gene sequence: CDR1 DFQATT, CDR2 SNEGSKA (reference sequence). The CDR3 is 19 residues long. The germline V and J ends were trimmed by 6 bases and 0 bases, with 26 bases remaining between them. CDR3 nucleotide sequence: TGCAGTGCCGTGAGGCCTTGGACGGATGAACCCGCGAACACCGGGGAGCTGTTTTTT. This gives the protein CSAVRPWTDEPANTGELFF.

The chain links TRBV6-5 to TRBJ1-6; 9 positions match TRBD1. The V and J ends lost 0 bases and 8 bases, in that order; junction bases with no gene match: 2. Germline V gene data show CDR1 as MNHEY and CDR2 as SVGAGI. The CDR3 sequence is 15 residues long. DNA of the CDR3: TGTGCCAGCAGTTACTCGGGACAGGGCTATTCACCCCTCCACTTT. Translating it yields CASSYSGQGYSPLHF.

This clonotype was observed a few times. The CDR3 spells CASSLVKQAPGETQYF. The CDR3 nucleotides are TGTGCCAGCAGCTTAGTGAAGCAGGCCCCCGGGGAGACCCAGTACTTC. V usage is TRBV11-2 and J usage is TRBJ2-5, with unresolved D. CDR3 length: 16 amino acids. V was clipped by 1 base and J by 5 bases, with 17 bases between them. Germline V gives CDR1 SGHAT, CDR2 FQNNGV.

The V and J genes are TRBV29-1 and TRBJ1-1; tentative D call: TRBD1 (5 bases). Trimming took 5 bases from V and 1 from J, leaving 11 bases between them. Germline CDR1 SQVTM, CDR2 ANQGSEA. This CDR3 has 13 amino acids. The CDR3 DNA sequence: TGCAGCGTTCCTGGGGCAGGGAACACTGAAGCTTTCTTT. Its protein product is CSVPGAGNTEAFF.

This clonotype was seen repeatedly, ten times or more. The V call is TRBV12-3 or TRBV12-4, the J call TRBJ1-1; D gene unclear. Between the trimmed V and J ends, which lost 4 bases and 1 base, there was a span of 10 bases. CDR3 length: 14 residues. This chain's CDR3 is CASSSQGRNTEAFF. The DNA of the CDR3 is TGTGCCAGCAGTTCCCAAGGGCGGAACACTGAAGCTTTCTTT.

This clonotype was seen at least ten times. This chain joins TRBV29-1 and TRBJ1-5; 10 bases agree with TRBD1. The CDR3 length is 14 residues. The germline V gene has CDR1 SQVTM and CDR2 ANQGSEA. Unmatched junction bases numbered 4, after V lost 6 bases and J lost 2 bases. The CDR3 region is CSVATGGGNQPQHF. The DNA of the CDR3 is TGCAGCGTAGCGACAGGGGGCGGCAATCAGCCCCAGCATTTT.

This clonotype was observed once. The chain links TRBV7-6 to TRBJ2-7, with unresolved D. V lost 3 bases to trimming and J lost 3 bases, with 0 bases between them. The CDR3 runs to 10 residues. Per the germline V gene, CDR1 is SGHVS and CDR2 is FNYEAQ. CDR3 nucleotide sequence: TGTGCCAGCAGCTTCTACGAGCAGTACTTC. Encoded protein: CASSFYEQYF.

This clonotype has just a few counts. The chain uses TRBV5-6 and TRBJ2-3, with D possibly TRBD1 on 5 matching bases. This CDR3 is built from 14 residues. Germline CDR1 is SGHDT and CDR2 is YYEEEE. Trimming removed 7 bases at V and 2 bases at J, with 14 bases between. CDR3 sequence (DNA): TGTGCCAGCTTACAAGGGGCACACACAGATACGCAGTATTTT. Residues: CASLQGAHTDTQYF.

This clonotype was counted only a few times. The chain couples TRBV28 to TRBJ2-3; 7 positions match TRBD2. The CDR3 has 15 amino acids. The ends lost 7 bases at V and 8 bases at J; junction bases unmatched: 15. Germline CDR1 reads MDHEN; CDR2 reads SYDVKM. CDR3 sequence (DNA): TGTGCCAGCAACTATCGGTGGGCGGGGGTACCTACGCAGTATTTT. Translating it yields CASNYRWAGVPTQYF.

There are many counts of this clonotype. The chain has TRBV6-5 and TRBJ1-5; D gene ambiguous. The CDR3 length is 13 residues. Germline V gives CDR1 MNHEY, CDR2 SVGAGI. V lost 2 bases and J 9 bases, leaving 11 bases between the germline ends. The CDR3 nucleotides read TGTGCCAGCAGTTACGAACGATCGGGGCCCCAGCATTTT. This sequence encodes CASSYERSGPQHF.

A few counts support this clonotype. The chain couples TRBV27 to TRBJ1-6, with D unclear. Germline CDR1 is MNHEY and CDR2 is SMNVEV (reference sequence). The CDR3 extends over 16 amino acids. With 2 bases removed from V and 8 bases from J, the gap between germline ends came to 16 bases. The CDR3 DNA is TGTGCCAGCAGTTTAACCGGCCCACAGTGGGATTCACCCCTCCACTTT. Amino acid sequence: CASSLTGPQWDSPLHF.

This chain joins TRBV12-3 or TRBV12-4 and TRBJ2-7, with D possibly being TRBD1 (5 bases). V was shortened by 6 bases and J by 4 bases, with 19 bases between the two germline ends. This CDR3 spans 15 amino acids. The CDR3 sequence: CASSYRSSTIYEQYF. CDR3 nucleotides: TGTGCCAGCAGCTACAGGTCATCCACAATATACGAGCAGTACTTC.

The rearrangement joins TRBV20-1 to TRBJ1-6; TRBD1 aligns across 8 bases. The junction had 5 bases not matched to a gene; V was cut back by 6 bases and J by 7 bases. Germline CDR1 reads DFQATT; CDR2 reads SNEGSKA (reference sequence). The CDR3 extends over 13 amino acids. CDR3 DNA: TGCAGTGCCCGTAGACAGGGGAATTCACCCCTCCACTTT. Translation gives CSARRQGNSPLHF.

The V and J genes are TRBV6-1 and TRBJ1-5, with D possibly matching TRBD1 (5 bases). Trimming took off 6 bases at V and 0 bases at J, with 12 bases between the two ends. CDR3 length: 15 amino acids. From germline, CDR1 is MNHNS and CDR2 SASEGT. The CDR3 protein is CASRGDLYSNQPQHF. The CDR3 DNA follows: TGTGCCAGCAGGGGGGACCTATATAGCAATCAGCCCCAGCATTTT.

V usage is TRBV28 and J usage is TRBJ2-1, with D perhaps given as TRBD1 or TRBD2 (6 bases each). The germline CDR1 and CDR2 sequences are MDHEN and SYDVKM. Trimming removed 9 bases from V and 4 bases from J, with 16 bases in between. The CDR3 loop spans 14 amino acids. For the CDR3, the DNA is TGTGCCAGTGAGAGGGGGGAGGCATACAATGAGCAGTTCTTC. Protein: CASERGEAYNEQFF.

This clonotype was counted many times. The gene calls are TRBV27 and TRBJ1-1; 8 bases fit TRBD1. Germline trimming cut 2 bases from V and 7 bases from J; bases unmatched to any gene: 3. The CDR3 totals 13 residues. The germline CDR1 and CDR2 sequences are MNHEY and SMNVEV (reference sequence). The CDR3 protein is CASSLDRGNEAFF. The CDR3 DNA reads TGTGCCAGCAGTTTAGACAGGGGTAATGAAGCTTTCTTT.

The J gene is TRBJ2-2, the V gene TRBV7-7; TRBD1 might be the D (6 bases). Germline V CDR1 and CDR2: SSHAT, FNYEAQ (reference sequence). The CDR3 runs to 14 residues. V lost 4 bases to trimming and J lost 7 bases, with 13 bases between them. Written as DNA, the CDR3 is TGTGCCAGCAGCTCCCACAGGGATAACGGGGAGCTGTTTTTT. It translates to CASSSHRDNGELFF. Based on the CDR3 plus reference TRBV7-7 and TRBJ2-2, the full variable domain is GAGVSQSPRYKVTKRGQDVTLRCDPISSHATLYWYQQALGQGPEFLTYFNYEAQPDKSGLPSDRFSAERPEGSISTLTIQRTEQRDSAMYRCASSSHRDNGELFFGEGSRLTVL.

This clonotype was detected many times. The J gene is TRBJ2-2, the V gene TRBV20-1; tentatively, D is TRBD1 (6 bases). Germline V gives CDR1 DFQATT, CDR2 SNEGSKA (reference sequence). V was clipped by 6 bases and J by 1 base, with 15 bases between them. The CDR3 totals 15 residues. The CDR3 DNA reads TGCAGTGCACGTCCTCCCAGGGGGAACACCGGGGAGCTGTTTTTT. The encoded protein is CSARPPRGNTGELFF.

Note on this clonotype: This may come from a read error, since a much larger clone is one base off. V usage is TRBV9 and J usage is TRBJ1-1; D remains unclear. From germline, CDR1 is SGDLS and CDR2 YYNGEE. This CDR3 has 13 amino acids. Trimming took 0 bases from V and 1 from J, leaving 4 bases between them. The CDR3 coding sequence is TGTGCCAGCAGCGTAGGGGAGAACACTGAAGCTTTCTTT. Protein product: CASSVGENTEAFF.

This clonotype was recorded at least ten times. The chain carries TRBV5-1 and TRBJ2-1; no reliable D call. Deletions cut 4 bases from V and 1 base from J, with 12 bases between. CDR3 size: 15 residues. Germline values: CDR1 SGHRS, CDR2 YFSETQ. The CDR3 DNA reads as TGCGCCAGCAGCCTAGGGCCAGATTCCTACAATGAGCAGTTCTTC. This encodes CASSLGPDSYNEQFF.

For the CDR3, the DNA is TGCAGTGCGCGACAGGGGGCGAGTAACACTGAAGCTTTCTTT. Translated, it gives CSARQGASNTEAFF. The rearrangement links TRBV20-1 to TRBJ1-1, with TRBD1 matching 10 bases. Germline V gene lookup returns CDR1 DFQATT and CDR2 SNEGSKA (reference sequence). This CDR3 contains 14 residues. Unmatched junction bases numbered 6, after V lost 6 bases and J lost 2 bases.

This clonotype came up many times. The gene calls are TRBV29-1 and TRBJ2-5; D gene unclear. The CDR3 has 12 amino acids. The V end was cut by 7 bases, the J end by 5 bases, with 14 bases between. Germline lookup yields CDR1 SQVTM and CDR2 ANQGSEA. CDR3 sequence (DNA): TGCAGCGGGATTGCAATCGGGGAGACCCAGTACTTC. Translation: CSGIAIGETQYF.

This clonotype was counted a few times. V usage is TRBV20-1 and J usage is TRBJ1-4; D possibly corresponds to TRBD1 (5 bases). Trimming left V 6 bases short and J 3 bases short, with 11 bases between. CDR3 length: 13 amino acids. The germline V gene has CDR1 DFQATT and CDR2 SNEGSKA (reference sequence). CDR3 sequence: CSAMDISNEKLFF. Here the CDR3 DNA reads TGCAGTGCGATGGACATATCTAATGAAAAACTGTTTTTT.

V gene TRBV18 combines with J gene TRBJ1-2; TRBD1 aligns across 7 bases. V lost 3 bases to trimming and J lost 4 bases; unmatched junction nucleotides: 5. The CDR3 contains 14 residues. Germline CDR1 reads KGHSH; CDR2 reads LQKENI. The CDR3 reads CASSPPGQPYGYTF. CDR3 nucleotide sequence: TGTGCCAGCTCACCGCCGGGACAGCCCTATGGCTACACCTTC.

The CDR3 bases are TGCAGTGCTAGGGGACAGGGCGTTTCACCCCTCCACTTT. The encoded protein is CSARGQGVSPLHF. V and J are TRBV20-1 and TRBJ1-6; 9 nucleotides line up with TRBD1. J was trimmed by 9 bases and V by 3 bases; bases with no gene match: 3. CDR3 size: 13 residues. The germline CDR1 and CDR2 sequences are DFQATT and SNEGSKA (reference sequence).

This clonotype was seen more than once but under ten times. The chain combines TRBV20-1 with TRBJ2-7; D is tentatively TRBD1 or TRBD2 (6 bases each). Per the germline V gene, CDR1 is DFQATT and CDR2 is SNEGSKA (reference sequence). The CDR3 contains 15 residues. The V gene lost 0 bases and the J gene lost 1 base, with 13 bases spanning the gap. The chain's CDR3 is CSARDKGGGSYEQYV. In DNA form, the CDR3 reads TGCAGTGCTAGAGATAAGGGGGGAGGTTCCTACGAGCAGTACGTC.